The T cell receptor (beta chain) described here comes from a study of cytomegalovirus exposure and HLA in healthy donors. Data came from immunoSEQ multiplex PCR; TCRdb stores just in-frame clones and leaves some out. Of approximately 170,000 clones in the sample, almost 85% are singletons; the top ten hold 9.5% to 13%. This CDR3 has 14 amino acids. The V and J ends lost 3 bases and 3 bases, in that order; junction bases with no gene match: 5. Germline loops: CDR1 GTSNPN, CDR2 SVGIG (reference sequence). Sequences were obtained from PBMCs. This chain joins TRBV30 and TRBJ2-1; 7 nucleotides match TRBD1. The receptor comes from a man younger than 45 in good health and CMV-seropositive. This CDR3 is CAWRMNRGYNEQFF. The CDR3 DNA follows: TGTGCCTGGAGGATGAACAGGGGCTACAATGAGCAGTTCTTC.